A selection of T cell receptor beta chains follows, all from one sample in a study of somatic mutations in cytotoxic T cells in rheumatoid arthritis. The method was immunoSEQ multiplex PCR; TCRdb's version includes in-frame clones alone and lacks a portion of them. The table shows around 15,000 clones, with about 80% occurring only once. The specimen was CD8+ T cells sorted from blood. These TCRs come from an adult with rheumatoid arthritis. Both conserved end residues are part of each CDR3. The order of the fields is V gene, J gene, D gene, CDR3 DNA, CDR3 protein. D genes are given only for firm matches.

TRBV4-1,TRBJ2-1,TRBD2,TGCGCCAGCAGCCAATTAGCGGGACAATCCTACAATGAGCAGTTCTTC,CASSQLAGQSYNEQFF
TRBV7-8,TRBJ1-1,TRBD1,TGTGCCAGCAGCCCCCATGGACAGGTTTTGGAAGCTTTCTTT,CASSPHGQVLEAFF
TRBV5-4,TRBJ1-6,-,TGTGCCAGCAGCTTGGCCGCAATGGGGAGCTCCTATAATTCACCCCTCCACTTT,CASSLAAMGSSYNSPLHF
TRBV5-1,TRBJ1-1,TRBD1,TGCGCCAGCAGTAAGGGACAGGGGGTATTAGGGAACACTGAAGCTTTCTTT,CASSKGQGVLGNTEAFF
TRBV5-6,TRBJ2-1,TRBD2,TGTGCCAGCAGCTCAGGGGGGACTAGCGGGAGCTCCTACAATGAGCAGTTCTTC,CASSSGGTSGSSYNEQFF
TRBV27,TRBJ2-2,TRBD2,TGTGCCAGCAGTTTATTAGCGGGGGGGTTCACCGGGGAGCTGTTTTTT,CASSLLAGGFTGELFF
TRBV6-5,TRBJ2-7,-,TGTGCCAGCAGCCCTTCTCTTACGGGATCCTACGAGCAGTACTTC,CASSPSLTGSYEQYF
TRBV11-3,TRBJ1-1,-,TGTGCCAGCAGCTTAGATCAAGGGGGTACGTCAACGAACACTGAAGCTTTCTTT,CASSLDQGGTSTNTEAFF
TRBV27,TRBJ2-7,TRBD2,TGTGCCAGCCAACTGGCGGGAGGTTTGCCCTACGAGCAGTACTTC,CASQLAGGLPYEQYF
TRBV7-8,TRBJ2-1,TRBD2,TGTGCCAGCAGCATAAGCGGGGGGAGTGAGCAGTTCTTC,CASSISGGSEQFF
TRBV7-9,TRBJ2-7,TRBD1,TGTGCCAGCAGCCCGCGGGACAGGATGGGCTTATACGAGCAGTACTTC,CASSPRDRMGLYEQYF